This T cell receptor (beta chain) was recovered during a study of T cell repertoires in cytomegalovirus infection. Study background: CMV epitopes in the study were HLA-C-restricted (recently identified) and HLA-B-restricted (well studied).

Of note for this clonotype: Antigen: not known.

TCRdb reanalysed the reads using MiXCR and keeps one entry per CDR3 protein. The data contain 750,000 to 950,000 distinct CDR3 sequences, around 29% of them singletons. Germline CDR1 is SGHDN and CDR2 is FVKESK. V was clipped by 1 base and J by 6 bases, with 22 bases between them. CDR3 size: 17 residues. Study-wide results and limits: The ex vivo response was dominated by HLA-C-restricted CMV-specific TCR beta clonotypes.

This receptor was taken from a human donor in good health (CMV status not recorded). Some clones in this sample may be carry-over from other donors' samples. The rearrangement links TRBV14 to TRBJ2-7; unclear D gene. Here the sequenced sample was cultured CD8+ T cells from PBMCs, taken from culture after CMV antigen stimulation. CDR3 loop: CASSQGGSLPDLSEQYF. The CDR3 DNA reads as TGTGCCAGCAGCCAAGGAGGTAGCCTCCCGGATTTGAGCGAGCAGTACTTC.